The 13 T cell receptor beta chains below were found in one sample sequenced in a study of cytomegalovirus exposure and HLA in healthy donors. Primers for the PCR totalled 60 Vbeta and 13 Jbeta. Data came from immunoSEQ multiplex PCR; TCRdb stores just in-frame clones and leaves some out. The sample table sets out 75,000 to 95,000 clones. Sequencing was performed on PBMCs. These receptors were obtained from a man aged 25-40 years in good health and CMV-seronegative.

This sequence joins TRBV5-1 and TRBJ2-7; 9 bases are shared with TRBD1. Germline V CDR1 and CDR2: SGHRS, YFSETQ. The CDR3 runs 16 residues. The J segment lost 2 bases and the V segment lost 5 bases, leaving 11 bases of the junction unmatched. The CDR3 protein is CASRRAGTGIAYEQYF. The DNA of the CDR3 is TGCGCCAGCAGACGGGCCGGGACAGGGATCGCCTACGAGCAGTACTTC.

The J gene is TRBJ1-1, the V gene TRBV5-1; D perhaps matches TRBD1 (5 bases). The germline V gene has CDR1 SGHRS and CDR2 YFSETQ. The CDR3 loop spans 14 amino acids. Deletions cut 0 bases from V and 1 base from J, with 7 bases between. CDR3 bases: TGCGCCAGCAGCTTGGACACAGGGAACACTGAAGCTTTCTTT. As protein: CASSLDTGNTEAFF. The full variable domain, completed using reference TRBV5-1 and TRBJ1-1, is KAGVTQTPRYLIKTRGQQVTLSCSPISGHRSVSWYQQTPGQGLQFLFEYFSETQRNKGNFPGRFSGRQFSNSRSEMNVSTLELGDSALYLCASSLDTGNTEAFFGQGTRLTVV.

The rearrangement joins TRBV2 to TRBJ2-7, with D perhaps matching TRBD1 (5 bases). The CDR3 length is 12 residues. Trimming pared 8 bases from V and 0 bases from J, leaving 8 bases between. CDR1 and CDR2 from the germline V gene are SNHLY and FYNNEI. CDR3 sequence (DNA): TGTGCCAGCGCGGACAACTCCTACGAGCAGTACTTC. It specifies CASADNSYEQYF.

The V and J genes are TRBV6-1 and TRBJ1-5; TRBD1 aligns across 7 bases. The CDR3 is made up of 15 amino acids. Looked up from germline, CDR1 is MNHNS and CDR2 is SASEGT. V was clipped by 6 bases and J by 2 bases; unmatched bases: 7. The CDR3 protein is CASSPTGIGNQPQHF. Written as DNA, the CDR3 is TGTGCCAGCAGCCCGACAGGGATCGGCAATCAGCCCCAGCATTTT.

The rearrangement joins TRBV7-9 to TRBJ2-2, with D perhaps matching TRBD1 (6 bases). CDR3 length: 15 amino acids. The V and J ends lost 5 bases and 8 bases respectively, with 18 bases between them. Germline CDR1 reads SEHNR; CDR2 reads FQNEAQ (reference sequence). The CDR3 loop reads CASSHRTVTRGELFF. CDR3 in DNA: TGTGCCAGCAGCCATAGGACAGTCACACGGGGGGAGCTGTTTTTT. The full variable domain, with the rest looked up from reference TRBV7-9 and TRBJ2-2, is DTGVSQNPRHKITKRGQNVTFRCDPISEHNRLYWYRQTLGQGPEFLTYFQNEAQLEKSRLLSDRFSAERPKGSFSTLEIQRTEQGDSAMYLCASSHRTVTRGELFFGEGSRLTVL.

This chain links TRBV4-2 with TRBJ1-1; D may be TRBD1 (6 bases). Per germline, CDR1 LGHNA and CDR2 YNFKEQ. The CDR3 is 17 amino acids. V gave up 0 bases and J gave up 6 bases, with 20 bases separating them. The CDR3 DNA follows: TGTGCCAGCAGCCAAGACCCCCATTTGCAGGGGTTAGCTGAAGCTTTCTTT. It codes for CASSQDPHLQGLAEAFF.

J is TRBJ2-7 and V is TRBV16; D remains unclear. Germline V lookup: CDR1 KGHSY, CDR2 FQNENV. Between the trimmed V and J ends, which lost 0 bases and 3 bases, there was a span of 3 bases. The CDR3 is made up of 12 amino acids. CDR3 loop: CASSQSNYEQYF. CDR3 sequence (DNA): TGTGCCAGCAGCCAATCCAACTACGAGCAGTACTTC.

The chain combines TRBV29-1 with TRBJ1-2; 9 nucleotides line up with TRBD1. CDR3 length equals 15 residues. V gave up 4 bases and J gave up 2 bases; unmatched junction bases: 8. CDR1 is SQVTM, CDR2 ANQGSEA, per germline. The CDR3 nucleotides read TGCAGCGTTGGATACCGCGGGACAGGGAACTATGGCTACACCTTC. Its protein is CSVGYRGTGNYGYTF.

J is TRBJ2-5 and V is TRBV19; 10 bases align to TRBD2. Germline-derived CDR1 and CDR2 are LNHDA and SQIVND (reference sequence). This CDR3 has 15 residues. Trimming cost V 4 bases and J 5 bases; bases outside gene matches: 7. CDR3 coding DNA: TGTGCCAGTAGTAACAGCGGGAGGGTTCTGGAGACCCAGTACTTC. It translates to CASSNSGRVLETQYF.

As DNA, the CDR3 is TGTGCCAGCAGCTTGGATGGCAGGGGCGTGGAAGCTTTCTTT. Translating it yields CASSLDGRGVEAFF. This chain connects TRBV5-4 to TRBJ1-1; D is perhaps TRBD1 (6 bases). Looked up from germline, CDR1 is SGHNT and CDR2 is YYREEE (reference sequence). Between the trimmed V and J ends, which lost 0 bases and 8 bases, there was a span of 14 bases. CDR3 size: 14 residues.

The rearrangement links TRBV9 to TRBJ1-4; D not resolved. The germline gives CDR1 SGDLS, CDR2 YYNGEE. The V gene lost 4 bases and the J gene lost 7 bases, with 14 bases spanning the gap. The CDR3 has 14 amino acids. Written as DNA, the CDR3 is TGTGCCAGCAGCCCGAGGGTAGAGAGTGAAAAACTGTTTTTT. Residues: CASSPRVESEKLFF.

The chain has TRBV5-1 and TRBJ2-3; D gene uncertain. The CDR3 extends over 13 amino acids. The ends were cut back, 6 bases at V and 7 bases at J, with 15 bases in the middle. Germline V gene data show CDR1 as SGHRS and CDR2 as YFSETQ. Here the CDR3 reads CASKEASLNTQYF. Written as DNA, the CDR3 is TGCGCCAGCAAAGAGGCTAGTCTGAATACGCAGTATTTT. The full variable domain, its missing parts supplied by reference TRBV5-1 and TRBJ2-3, is KAGVTQTPRYLIKTRGQQVTLSCSPISGHRSVSWYQQTPGQGLQFLFEYFSETQRNKGNFPGRFSGRQFSNSRSEMNVSTLELGDSALYLCASKEASLNTQYFGPGTRLTVL.

V gene TRBV15 combines with J gene TRBJ1-2; 12 bases agree with TRBD1. The length of the CDR3 is 15 residues. CDR1 and CDR2 (germline): LNHNV, YYDKDF (reference sequence). The junction had 7 bases not matched to a gene; V was cut back by 4 bases and J by 7 bases. The CDR3 sequence is CATSTPGQGAGGYTF. CDR3 nucleotides: TGTGCCACCAGCACCCCGGGACAGGGGGCGGGTGGCTACACCTTC.